This T cell receptor beta chain was obtained from a study of blood T cell repertoires in COVID-19. About the research overall: In each case, the material was cDNA or gDNA derived from T cells, B-cell-depleted T cells, or PBMCs.

All enrollees were roughly 18 to 100 years old and from fewer than 25 US areas. It was within 2 weeks before study entry that exposed participants met a COVID-19 case. Authors' processing steps: Reference gene primers were amplified, and this amplification served to estimate nucleated cell counts. Profiled with immunoSEQ multiplex PCR; TCRdb holds only in-frame clones, not every one. That table supplies the V and J calls and clone size; D and trimming were determined from the DNA. The sample yields a few hundred thousand clones, 88% seen once. The V end lost 3 bases, the J end lost 5 bases, and 20 bases lay between the germline ends. The CDR3 extends over 17 amino acids. The germline CDR1 and CDR2 sequences are ENHRY and SYGVKD.

Sequenced: PBMCs or T cells enriched from blood (not recorded which). The J gene is TRBJ2-1, the V gene TRBV10-3, with D possibly being TRBD2 (6 bases). This TCR derives from a woman aged 25-40 years who had been exposed to COVID-19. The CDR3 spells CAISEILAGIGDNEQFF. Written as DNA, the CDR3 is TGTGCCATCAGTGAAATTCTGGCGGGAATCGGAGACAATGAGCAGTTCTTC.